The entry below gives a single TCR beta chain sequence along with its context. This record belongs to a study of blood T cell repertoires in COVID-19. Each participant's cohort was designated according to participant-reported clinical history. The data were produced by immunoSEQ multiplex PCR, yet TCRdb's version contains in-frame clones alone and is incomplete. The table shows approximately 230,000 clones, with just under 85% occurring only once. CDR3 length: 15 amino acids. The germline gives CDR1 SEHNR, CDR2 FQNEAQ (reference sequence). Trimming cost V 1 base and J 3 bases, with 10 bases left between them.

The TCR comes from a man between 35 and 55 years old who had recovered from COVID-19. The material sequenced was PBMCs or T cells enriched from blood (not recorded which). V gene TRBV7-9 combines with J gene TRBJ1-5; D remains ambiguous. The CDR3 nucleotides are TGTGCCAGCAGCTTAGACGGGTCGGTCAATCAGCCCCAGCATTTT. Amino acids: CASSLDGSVNQPQHF.